This T cell receptor (beta chain) was identified during a study of blood T cells in healthy people across ages. Study-level findings and limits: Roughly linear age-related decline in beta diversity appeared, significant by age about 40. Strong correlation was found linking TCR beta diversity to naive T cell percentage.

Together with a sample-barcoded 5' primer, a J-beta primer mix was included in a second PCR lasting roughly 6 to 12 cycles. TCRdb used MiXCR to reprocess the 5' RACE reads, holding one entry per CDR3 protein. Of roughly 500,000 distinct CDR3 sequences in the sample, roughly a quarter were seen once. Healthy Caucasians from Russia aged about 6 to 90 served as donors. CDR3 length equals 15 residues. Germline V gene sequence: CDR1 LGHDT, CDR2 YNNKEL (reference sequence). V trimming: 1 base; J trimming: 4 bases; junction bases outside the gene matches: 5. By share, this clonotype counts as medium-sized (0.01 to 0.1%). Its cognate antigen is unknown.

The clonotype was recovered from a woman between 65 and 79 years old in good health. The genes are TRBV3-1 and TRBJ2-3, with 7 bases aligning to TRBD2. Sequences were obtained from blood. CDR3 coding DNA: TGTGCCAGCAGCCAAGGTCTAGCGGCCTCAGATACGCAGTATTTT. Translating it yields CASSQGLAASDTQYF.